What follows is one T cell receptor (beta chain) and its context. As yet, its antigen is unknown. These data come from a study of cytomegalovirus exposure and HLA in healthy donors. This CDR3 spans 14 amino acids. Looked up from germline, CDR1 is SGHDN and CDR2 is FVKESK. V was pared by 1 base and J by 4 bases, with 10 bases between. Study observations and caveats: Associated with cytomegalovirus, according to the listing, were 164 TCR beta chains. Later analysis showed most CMV-associated TCR beta chains appearing HLA-restricted.

This donor had no CMV serostatus on record. 13 Jbeta primers and 60 Vbeta primers were used for the PCR. Generated by immunoSEQ multiplex PCR, the TCRdb table keeps only in-frame clones and is missing some. There are 200,000 to 250,000 clones in the sample; about 85% occur only once, and 1.3% lies in the top ten. The TCR comes from a human donor in good health. The sample taken for sequencing was PBMCs. The chain links TRBV14 to TRBJ1-2, with a possible D match to TRBD1 (5 bases). CDR3 residues: CASSQVRDSYGYTF. CDR3 coding DNA: TGTGCCAGCAGCCAAGTAAGAGACAGCTATGGCTACACCTTC.